Shown below are 26 T cell receptor beta chains from a single sample sequenced in a study of vaccination effects on CD4 cells after COVID-19. Method: immunoSEQ multiplex PCR; TCRdb's copy keeps in-frame clones and lacks some. The sample contains tens of thousands of clones, 65% to 80% of which appear only once. These TCRs are of unknown antigen specificity. Once cultured for roughly 10 days, the cells underwent separation to obtain CD4+ T cells. Documented for the person is a PCR-confirmed SARS-CoV-2 infection occurring between March and December 2020. Participants got two doses of BNT162b2 or mRNA-1273 vaccine. The material was CD4+ T cells from PBMCs cultured without peptide, obtained after COVID-19 vaccination. Receptor source: a human donor who had a prior SARS-CoV-2 infection.

This clone was seen just once. J is TRBJ2-1 and V is TRBV18; D is ambiguous. Germline-derived CDR1 and CDR2 are KGHSH and LQKENI. V was trimmed by 3 bases and J by 9 bases, leaving 21 bases between them. This CDR3 contains 16 residues. CDR3 bases: TGTGCCAGCTCACCGTCGTCAGGTTATGGCTCCAGTGAGCAGTTCTTC. Translating it yields CASSPSSGYGSSEQFF.

The chain couples TRBV3-1 (or the pseudogene TRBV3-2) to TRBJ2-6; perhaps TRBD1 as D (6 bases). The V gene's germline CDR1 is LGHDT and CDR2 YNNKEL (reference sequence). This CDR3 is 18 amino acids long. V dropped 3 bases and J dropped 0 bases, with 15 bases sitting between them. In DNA form, the CDR3 reads TGTGCCAGCAGCCACAGGACAGCCCTCCACTCTGGGGCCAACGTCCTGACTTTC. Translating it yields CASSHRTALHSGANVLTF.

The rearrangement uses TRBV9 and TRBJ1-1, with D uncertain. The ends were cut back, 3 bases at V and 4 bases at J, with 10 bases in the middle. Per the germline V gene, CDR1 is SGDLS and CDR2 is YYNGEE. The CDR3 totals 13 residues. The CDR3 DNA reads TGTGCCAGCAGCGACCGCAAGGGCACTGAAGCTTTCTTT. Protein: CASSDRKGTEAFF. Full variable domain (missing parts from reference TRBV9 and TRBJ1-1): DSGVTQTPKHLITATGQRVTLRCSPRSGDLSVYWYQQSLDQGLQFLIQYYNGEERAKGNILERFSAQQFPDLHSELNLSSLELGDSALYFCASSDRKGTEAFFGQGTRLTVV.

V and J are TRBV7-6 and TRBJ2-7; TRBD2 matches at 8 bases. V lost 5 bases and J lost 6; bases outside the gene matches: 9. The CDR3 is 14 amino acids. Germline V gene lookup returns CDR1 SGHVS and CDR2 FNYEAQ. The CDR3 bases are TGTGCCAGCAGCCCTGGACTAGCCTGGGGCGAGCAGTACTTC. Translating gives CASSPGLAWGEQYF.

CDR3 in DNA: TGTGCCAGCAGCTTAGGAACTTCGGCCGACCCCGGGGACAGCCTCTACGAGCAGTACTTC. This codes for CASSLGTSADPGDSLYEQYF. V is TRBV7-6 and J is TRBJ2-7; 7 positions match TRBD1. CDR1 SGHVS and CDR2 FNYEAQ come from the germline V gene. The CDR3 is 20 residues long. The J segment lost 3 bases and the V segment lost 1 base, leaving 21 bases of the junction unmatched. Looking up the rest from reference TRBV7-6 and TRBJ2-7 gives the full variable domain: GAGVSQSPRYKVTKRGQDVALRCDPISGHVSLYWYRQALGQGPEFLTYFNYEAQQDKSGLPNDRFSAERPEGSISTLTIQRTEQRDSAMYRCASSLGTSADPGDSLYEQYFGPGTRLTVT.

V gene TRBV7-9 combines with J gene TRBJ2-3, with D unclear. Trimming removed 3 bases from V and 4 bases from J, with 17 bases in between. This CDR3 is 16 amino acids long. Germline-derived CDR1 and CDR2 are SEHNR and FQNEAQ (reference sequence). CDR3 bases: TGTGCCAGCAGCTTGCGTCTACCCCCTGTCGCAGATACGCAGTATTTT. Protein sequence: CASSLRLPPVADTQYF.

Note on this clone: One junction end does not reproduce the germline sequence, and a read error may be involved. This chain uses TRBV4-1 with TRBJ2-4, with 11 bases fitting TRBD2. Germline values: CDR1 MGHRA, CDR2 YSYEKL. The CDR3 loop spans 14 amino acids. CDR3 sequence (DNA): TGCGCCAGCAGCCAAGGCCCCAGACTAGCGGGGAGGGACTTC. This gives the protein CASSQGPRLAGRDF.

The rearrangement uses TRBV3-1 (or the pseudogene TRBV3-2) and TRBJ1-4; maybe TRBD1 (6 bases). Germline V lookup: CDR1 LGHDT, CDR2 YNNKEL (reference sequence). The CDR3 is made up of 14 amino acids. V shed 2 bases and J shed 6 bases, with 10 bases lying between them. The CDR3 DNA reads as TGTGCCAGCAGCCAACCAGGGGAAGATGAAAAACTGTTTTTT. Translation: CASSQPGEDEKLFF.

In this sample, this clone turned up a few times. This sequence joins TRBV18 and TRBJ1-2; maybe TRBD1 (6 bases). V lost 7 bases and J 5 bases, leaving 14 bases between the germline ends. Germline-derived CDR1 and CDR2 are KGHSH and LQKENI. The CDR3 covers 13 residues. The CDR3, as DNA: TGTGCCAGCTTGCAGGGGCGGACTTATGGCTACACCTTC. It translates to CASLQGRTYGYTF.

The V and J genes are TRBV7-6 and TRBJ1-1; D not certain. The CDR3 has 15 amino acids. V was trimmed by 1 base and J by 0 bases, leaving 9 bases between them. Germline V lookup: CDR1 SGHVS, CDR2 FNYEAQ. The CDR3 DNA reads TGTGCCAGCAGCTTAGGCGGCCAGATGAACACTGAAGCTTTCTTT. Translating it yields CASSLGGQMNTEAFF.

The chain joins TRBV2 to TRBJ2-4, with TRBD1 identical over 10 bases. Germline CDR1 reads SNHLY; CDR2 reads FYNNEI. The ends lost 4 bases at V and 13 bases at J; junction bases unmatched: 7. The CDR3 length is 13 residues. As DNA, the CDR3 is TGTGCCAGCAGTGTGGGACAGGGGTATGAACAGTACTTC. Translating it yields CASSVGQGYEQYF. Looking up the rest from reference TRBV2 and TRBJ2-4 gives the full variable domain: EPEVTQTPSHQVTQMGQEVILRCVPISNHLYFYWYRQILGQKVEFLVSFYNNEISEKSEIFDDQFSVERPDGSNFTLKIRSTKLEDSAMYFCASSVGQGYEQYFGAGTRLSVL.

The CDR3 region is CASSLDWDSGYTF. The CDR3, as DNA: TGTGCCAGCAGCTTAGATTGGGACAGTGGCTACACCTTC. The V call is TRBV11-3, the J call TRBJ1-2, with 7 bases matching TRBD1. Unmatched junction bases numbered 2, after V lost 0 bases and J lost 7 bases. Germline CDR1 reads SGHNT; CDR2 reads YENEEA. There are 13 residues in the CDR3.

This clone was observed a handful of times. The chain carries TRBV2 and TRBJ2-3, with D possibly being TRBD2 (5 bases). CDR3 length: 14 amino acids. Germline CDR1 reads SNHLY; CDR2 reads FYNNEI. V lost 8 bases and J 2 bases, leaving 14 bases between the germline ends. DNA for the CDR3: TGTGCCAGCCTCGAACGGGGATTCACAGATACGCAGTATTTT. Protein: CASLERGFTDTQYF. Variable domain in full (rest from reference TRBV2 and TRBJ2-3): EPEVTQTPSHQVTQMGQEVILRCVPISNHLYFYWYRQILGQKVEFLVSFYNNEISEKSEIFDDQFSVERPDGSNFTLKIRSTKLEDSAMYFCASLERGFTDTQYFGPGTRLTVL.

The chain couples TRBV23-1 to TRBJ2-7; TRBD1 is a possible D gene (5 bases). TRBV23-1 is labeled an ORF, and its function is uncertain. Trimming pared 5 bases from V and 3 bases from J, leaving 29 bases between. This CDR3 has 19 residues. CDR3 in amino acids: CASSNTIGVCGAANYEQYF. The CDR3 DNA follows: TGCGCCAGCAGTAATACCATCGGAGTATGTGGGGCCGCGAACTACGAGCAGTACTTC.

The rearrangement links TRBV7-2 to TRBJ1-2; D call uncertain. Per germline, CDR1 SGHTA and CDR2 FQGNSA. The CDR3 is made up of 14 amino acids. V lost 0 bases, J lost 8 bases, and 13 bases lay in between. Written as DNA, the CDR3 is TGTGCCAGCAGCTTAGCGCCGGAGGGCGGCGGCTACACCTTC. This codes for CASSLAPEGGGYTF.

This clone came up a few times. The chain recombines TRBV4-1 with TRBJ1-1; 8 positions match TRBD1. CDR1 and CDR2 (germline): MGHRA, YSYEKL. The CDR3 covers 17 residues. Trimming took 2 bases from V and 3 from J; bases not matched to a gene: 11. CDR3 nucleotide sequence: TGCGCCAGCAGCCAACTCCCAGGGGGCCTTAGGGACACTGAAGCTTTCTTT. Protein product: CASSQLPGGLRDTEAFF.

The chain carries TRBV2 and TRBJ2-7; 10 positions agree with TRBD1. CDR3 length: 17 amino acids. Germline V gene data show CDR1 as SNHLY and CDR2 as FYNNEI. The V segment lost 4 bases and the J segment 7 bases; nucleotides outside the gene matches: 16. The CDR3 region has the DNA TGTGCCAGCAGTGGGCCTACCGGGGGGGACAGGGGTCAGGAGCAGTACTTC. It encodes CASSGPTGGDRGQEQYF.

The chain is built from TRBV9 and TRBJ2-3, with D perhaps matching TRBD1 or TRBD2 (6 bases each). The V end was cut by 0 bases, the J end by 1 base, with 15 bases between. In germline, CDR1 is SGDLS, CDR2 YYNGEE. This CDR3 comprises 17 residues. CDR3 region: CASSVGGHGGGTDTQYF. DNA of the CDR3: TGTGCCAGCAGCGTAGGGGGGCATGGCGGGGGCACAGATACGCAGTATTTT.

The genes are TRBV24-1 and TRBJ2-1; D not resolved. The CDR3 extends over 14 amino acids. With 4 bases removed from V and 5 bases from J, the gap between germline ends came to 11 bases. The germline V gene encodes CDR1 KGHDR and CDR2 SFDVKD. The CDR3 DNA sequence: TGTGCCACCAGTGACCCTACGACTGACAATGAGCAGTTCTTC. Translation: CATSDPTTDNEQFF.

This clone has a handful of counts. The chain employs TRBV11-3 and TRBJ2-5, with TRBD2 identical over 7 bases. This CDR3 comprises 15 residues. V lost 5 bases and J lost 1; bases outside the gene matches: 7. Germline values: CDR1 SGHNT, CDR2 YENEEA. CDR3 nucleotide sequence: TGTGCCAGCAGCCGGGACTACTGGGCCCAAGAGACCCAGTACTTC. Translated: CASSRDYWAQETQYF.

In its sample, this clone was seen a few times. V usage is TRBV7-9 and J usage is TRBJ1-2, with a weak D call TRBD1 (5 bases). CDR1 SEHNR and CDR2 FQNEAQ come from the germline V gene (reference sequence). Trimming left V 5 bases short and J 4 bases short, with 8 bases between. The CDR3 is 12 residues long. The CDR3 bases are TGTGCCAGCAGCACCGACAGCTATGGCTACACCTTC. Protein product: CASSTDSYGYTF.

The chain employs TRBV5-4 and TRBJ2-3, with TRBD1 matching 8 bases. Germline CDR1 reads SGHNT; CDR2 reads YYREEE (reference sequence). Germline trimming cut 1 base from V and 4 bases from J; bases unmatched to any gene: 2. There are 14 residues in the CDR3. CDR3 loop: CASSLTGGPDTQYF. For the CDR3, the DNA is TGTGCCAGCAGCTTGACAGGGGGTCCAGATACGCAGTATTTT.

This clone was counted once. The chain couples TRBV5-1 to TRBJ2-1; 10 bases agree with TRBD2. Germline values: CDR1 SGHRS, CDR2 YFSETQ. The ends lost 4 bases at V and 10 bases at J; junction bases unmatched: 11. CDR3 size: 15 residues. CDR3 in amino acids: CASSLSGGAIREQFF. The DNA of the CDR3 is TGCGCCAGCAGCCTAAGCGGGGGGGCTATTCGGGAGCAGTTCTTC.

The V and J genes are TRBV7-8 and TRBJ2-3; the D gene could be TRBD1 or TRBD2 (7 bases each). Trimming cost V 3 bases and J 4 bases, with 17 bases left between them. The germline V gene has CDR1 SGHVS and CDR2 FQNEAQ. The CDR3 is 16 amino acids. The CDR3 sequence is CASSFRGRGGADTQYF. In nucleotides, the CDR3 is TGTGCCAGCAGCTTCCGGGGCAGGGGGGGCGCAGATACGCAGTATTTT.

The chain combines TRBV5-1 with TRBJ2-7; 8 bases line up with TRBD1. V was clipped by 1 base and J by 2 bases; unmatched bases: 8. Germline CDR1 SGHRS, CDR2 YFSETQ. The CDR3 length is 16 residues. The chain's CDR3 is CASSLMGTGVAYEQYF. CDR3 DNA: TGCGCCAGCAGCTTGATGGGGACAGGAGTGGCCTACGAGCAGTACTTC.

The rearrangement joins TRBV11-2 to TRBJ2-5; 10 bases match TRBD2. The germline gives CDR1 SGHAT, CDR2 FQNNGV. V dropped 4 bases and J dropped 6; count of bases not matched to a gene: 5. There are 14 residues in the CDR3. CDR3 DNA: TGTGCCAGCAGCTCCCAACTAGCGGGAAAGACCCAGTACTTC. It yields the protein CASSSQLAGKTQYF.